This T cell receptor (beta chain) was captured by sequencing in a study of blood T cells in healthy people across ages. The study's findings and limits: Strongly correlated with naive T cell percentage was TCR beta diversity. Higher diversity and more naive CD4+ cells were features of long-lived donors, compared to aged donors.

On this clonotype: The antigen is not known.

The use of a sample-barcoded 5' primer and a J-beta primer mix characterized a second PCR of 7 to 11 cycles. A template-switch adaptor containing 12 random nucleotides labeled each cDNA molecule. TCRdb recomputed calls from the 5' RACE reads with MiXCR, one row per CDR3 protein. Counted here are over 950,000 distinct CDR3 sequences, around two fifths occurring once; the ten biggest clones make up under 15%. CDR1 is MNHNY and CDR2 is SVGAGI in the germline V gene (reference sequence). V was clipped by 5 bases and J by 4 bases, with 14 bases between them. CDR3 length: 14 residues. The chain uses TRBV6-6 and TRBJ1-1, with a tentative D call TRBD1 (5 bases). The sequencing sample was made of blood. The TCR originated in a man aged 18 to 35 in good health. The CDR3 spells CASSPQGFGTEAFF. The CDR3 nucleotides read TGTGCCAGCAGTCCCCAGGGTTTTGGCACTGAAGCTTTCTTT.